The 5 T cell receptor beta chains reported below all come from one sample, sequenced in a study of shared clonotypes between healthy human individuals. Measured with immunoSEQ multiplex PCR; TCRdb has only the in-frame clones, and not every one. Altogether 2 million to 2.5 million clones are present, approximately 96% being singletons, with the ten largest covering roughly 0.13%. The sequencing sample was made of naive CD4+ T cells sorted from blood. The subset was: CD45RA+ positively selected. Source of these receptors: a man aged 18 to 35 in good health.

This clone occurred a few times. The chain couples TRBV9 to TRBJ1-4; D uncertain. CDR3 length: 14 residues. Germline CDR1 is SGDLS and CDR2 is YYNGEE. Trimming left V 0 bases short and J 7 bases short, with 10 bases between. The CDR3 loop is CASSVEPDGEKLFF. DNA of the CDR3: TGTGCCAGCAGCGTAGAACCGGACGGTGAAAAACTGTTTTTT.

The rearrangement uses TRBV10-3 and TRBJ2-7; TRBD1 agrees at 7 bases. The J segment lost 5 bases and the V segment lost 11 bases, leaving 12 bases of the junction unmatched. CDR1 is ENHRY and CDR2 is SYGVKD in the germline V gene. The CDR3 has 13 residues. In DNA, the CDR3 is TGTGCCGTTTCGAAAGGGGGCGGAAACGAGCAGTACTTC. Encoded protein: CAVSKGGGNEQYF.

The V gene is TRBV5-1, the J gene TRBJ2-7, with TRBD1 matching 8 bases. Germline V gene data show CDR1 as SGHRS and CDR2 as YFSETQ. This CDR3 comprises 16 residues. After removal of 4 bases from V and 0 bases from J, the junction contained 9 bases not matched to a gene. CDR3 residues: CASSASPGQVSYEQYF. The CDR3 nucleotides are TGCGCCAGCAGCGCTTCACCGGGACAGGTCTCCTACGAGCAGTACTTC.

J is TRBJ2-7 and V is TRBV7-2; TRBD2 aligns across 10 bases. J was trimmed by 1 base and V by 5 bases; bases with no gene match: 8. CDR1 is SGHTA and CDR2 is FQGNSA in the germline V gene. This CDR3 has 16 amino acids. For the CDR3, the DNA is TGTGCCAGCAGCGCCGGGACTAGCGCTTTTTCCTACGAGCAGTACTTC. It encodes CASSAGTSAFSYEQYF.

The CDR3 reads CASSPRAADTGELFF. In nucleotides, the CDR3 is TGTGCCAGCAGCCCCCGCGCGGCGGACACCGGGGAGCTGTTTTTT. The gene calls are TRBV11-2 and TRBJ2-2, with D uncertain. Germline CDR1 reads SGHAT; CDR2 reads FQNNGV. The V and J ends lost 5 bases and 3 bases respectively, with 13 bases between them. The CDR3 is made up of 15 amino acids.